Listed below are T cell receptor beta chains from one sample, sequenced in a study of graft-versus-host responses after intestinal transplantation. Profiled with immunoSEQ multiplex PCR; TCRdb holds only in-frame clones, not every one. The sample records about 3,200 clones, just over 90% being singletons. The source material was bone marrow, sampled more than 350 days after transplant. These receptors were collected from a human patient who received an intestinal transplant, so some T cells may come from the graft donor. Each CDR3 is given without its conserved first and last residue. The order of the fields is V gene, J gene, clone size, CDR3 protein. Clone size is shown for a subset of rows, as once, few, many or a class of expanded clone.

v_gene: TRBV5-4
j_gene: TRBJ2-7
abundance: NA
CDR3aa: ASSPPFGPTYEQY

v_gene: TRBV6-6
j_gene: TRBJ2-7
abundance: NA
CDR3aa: ASSYHSIPYEQY

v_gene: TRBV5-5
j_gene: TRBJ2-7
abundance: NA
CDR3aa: ASSFHQFDQYEQY

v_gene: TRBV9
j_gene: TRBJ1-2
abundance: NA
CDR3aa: ASSVTNYGYT

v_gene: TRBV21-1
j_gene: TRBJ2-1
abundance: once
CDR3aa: ASRDKVLHHSDNEQF

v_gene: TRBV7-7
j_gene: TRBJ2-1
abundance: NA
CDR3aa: ASSLDPARTYNEQF

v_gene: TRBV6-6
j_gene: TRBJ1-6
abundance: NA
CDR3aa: ASSYSRGIDNSPLH

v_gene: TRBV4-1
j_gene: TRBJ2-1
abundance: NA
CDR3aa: ASSRDFNEQF

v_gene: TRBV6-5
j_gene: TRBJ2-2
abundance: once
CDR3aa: ASNEGITGELF

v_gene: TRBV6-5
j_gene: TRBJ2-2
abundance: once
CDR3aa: ASSTRSTGELF

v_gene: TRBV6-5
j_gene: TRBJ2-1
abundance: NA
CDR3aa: ASSAGLARNNEQF

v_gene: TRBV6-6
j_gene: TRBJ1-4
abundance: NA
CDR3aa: ASSYSYEKLF

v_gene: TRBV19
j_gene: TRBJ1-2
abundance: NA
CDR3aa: ASSAWTGDLYGYT

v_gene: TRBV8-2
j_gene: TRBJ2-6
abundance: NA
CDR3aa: GTFRKITQSRANVLT

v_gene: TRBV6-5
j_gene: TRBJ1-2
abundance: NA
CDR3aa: ASRSTGAPRGYT

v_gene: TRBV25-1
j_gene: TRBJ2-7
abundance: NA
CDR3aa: ASSAFYEQY

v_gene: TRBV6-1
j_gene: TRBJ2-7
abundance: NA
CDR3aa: ASSEARGYEQY

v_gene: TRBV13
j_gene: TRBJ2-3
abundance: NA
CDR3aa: ASSLASGSRSTDTQY

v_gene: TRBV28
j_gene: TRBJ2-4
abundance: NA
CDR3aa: ASSLSGTLAKNIQY

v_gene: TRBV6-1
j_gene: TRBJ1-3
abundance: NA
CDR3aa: ASSYNSGNTIY

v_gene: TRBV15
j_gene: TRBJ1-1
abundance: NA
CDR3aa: ATDTEAF

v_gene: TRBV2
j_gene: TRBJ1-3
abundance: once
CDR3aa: ATGQTTGNTIY

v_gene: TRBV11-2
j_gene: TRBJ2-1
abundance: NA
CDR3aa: ASSPIGGRSYNEQF

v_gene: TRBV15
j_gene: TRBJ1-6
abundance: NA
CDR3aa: ATSNDRGLSPLH

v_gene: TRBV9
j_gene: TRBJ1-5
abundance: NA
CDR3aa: ASSGDSYNQPQH

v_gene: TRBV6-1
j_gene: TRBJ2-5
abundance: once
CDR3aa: ASSPPGLQETQY

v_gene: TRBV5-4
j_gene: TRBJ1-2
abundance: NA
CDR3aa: ASSLGVGSGYGYT

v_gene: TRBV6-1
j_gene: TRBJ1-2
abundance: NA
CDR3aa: ASSAQGGSRGYT

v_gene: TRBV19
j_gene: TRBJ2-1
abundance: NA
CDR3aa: ASSWTSGTYNEQF

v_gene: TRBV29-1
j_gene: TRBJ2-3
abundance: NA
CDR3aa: SVPRIADTQY

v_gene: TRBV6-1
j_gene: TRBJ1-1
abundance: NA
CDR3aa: ASSEGRTEAF

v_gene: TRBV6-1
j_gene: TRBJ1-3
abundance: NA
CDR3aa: ASSVQGNTIY

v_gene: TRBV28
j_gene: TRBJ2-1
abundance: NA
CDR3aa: ASTASLNNYNEQF

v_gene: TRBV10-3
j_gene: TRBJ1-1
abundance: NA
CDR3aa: AISLWNTEAF

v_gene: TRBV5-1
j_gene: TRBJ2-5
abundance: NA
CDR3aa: ASSLDPEETQY

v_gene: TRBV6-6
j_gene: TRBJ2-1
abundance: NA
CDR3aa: ASNNEQF

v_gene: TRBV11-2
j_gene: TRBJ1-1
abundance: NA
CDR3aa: ASSWTAEAF

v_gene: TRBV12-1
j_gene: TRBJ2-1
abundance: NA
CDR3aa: ASSFRLAAYNEQF

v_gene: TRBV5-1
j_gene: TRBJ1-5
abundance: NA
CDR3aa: ASSRTSDQPQH

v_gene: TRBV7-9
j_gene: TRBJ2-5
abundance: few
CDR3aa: ASSLGLAGGLQETQY

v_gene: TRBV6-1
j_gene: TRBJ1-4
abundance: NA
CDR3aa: ASSVPGQGWEKLF

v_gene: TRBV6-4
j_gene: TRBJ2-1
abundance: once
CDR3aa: ASSDSGGTYNEQF

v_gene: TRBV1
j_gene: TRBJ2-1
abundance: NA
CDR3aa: TSSQGPQREGHYNEQF

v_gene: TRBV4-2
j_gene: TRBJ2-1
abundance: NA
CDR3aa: ASSQDSGSYNEQF

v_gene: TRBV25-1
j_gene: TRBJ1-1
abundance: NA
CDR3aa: ASSELTPNTEAF

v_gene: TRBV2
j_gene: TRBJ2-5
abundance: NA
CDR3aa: ASSRDREYQETQY

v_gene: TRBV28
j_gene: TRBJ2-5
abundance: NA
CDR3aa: ASSSTGVGETQY

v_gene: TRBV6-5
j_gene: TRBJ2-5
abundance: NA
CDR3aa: ASSYGTAETQY

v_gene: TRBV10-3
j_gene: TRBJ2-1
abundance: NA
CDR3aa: AITRGGSIENEQF

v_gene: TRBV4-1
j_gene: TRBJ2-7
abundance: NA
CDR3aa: ASSQGPGGGGEQY

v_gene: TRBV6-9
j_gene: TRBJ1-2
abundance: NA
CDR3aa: ASSGTGGYGYT